The source of this TCR beta chain is a study of blood T cell repertoires in COVID-19. Across the whole study: The United States, Italy and Spain supplied acute and convalescent COVID-19 samples. Sources were T cells, B-cell-depleted T cells, or PBMCs; the material itself was cDNA or gDNA.

TCRdb keeps only in-frame clones here, not all; method: immunoSEQ multiplex PCR. The sample records approximately 150,000 clones, 80% being singletons. Sequenced input: peripheral blood. The source of this sequence is a woman aged 45-60 years with acute or convalescent COVID-19.

CDR3 bases: TGTGCCAGTAGTGCACAGGGGGAGGCTCTATGGCAGCCCCAGCATTTT. Its translation is CASSAQGEALWQPQHF. V gene TRBV19 combines with J gene TRBJ1-5; 8 bases match TRBD1. Germline CDR1 LNHDA, CDR2 SQIVND (reference sequence). This CDR3 is 16 amino acids long. V dropped 5 bases and J dropped 7; count of bases not matched to a gene: 13.